The rows below give T cell receptor beta chains drawn from one sample of a study of beta chain features in type 1 diabetes. TCRdb's table, derived via immunoSEQ multiplex PCR, lists solely in-frame clones and lacks some. The repertoire holds around 180,000 clones, roughly an eighth seen once, with 0.62% in the top ten. The specimen sequenced was central memory CD4+ T cells from blood. The source of these receptors is a woman between 18 and 29 years old in good health. Each CDR3 is given with its conserved first and last residue. Each record gives: clone size, J gene, D gene, V gene, CDR3 protein, CDR3 DNA. The D gene is left open where the match is weak. Size is omitted from some rows. Given values are once, few, many or a class for expanded clones.

few | TRBJ2-3 | - | TRBV9 | CASSVQQGIGTDTQYF | TGTGCCAGCAGCGTTCAACAGGGAATCGGCACAGATACGCAGTATTTT
few | TRBJ1-4 | - | TRBV6-6 | CASSYPGGRDEKLFF | TGTGCCAGCAGTTACCCCGGGGGGCGCGATGAAAAACTGTTTTTT
few | TRBJ2-1 | TRBD2 | TRBV30 | CAWSTLGLGGLAGGRYNEQFF | TGTGCCTGGAGTACTCTAGGCCTCGGCGGTCTAGCGGGAGGACGCTACAATGAGCAGTTCTTC
few | TRBJ2-1 | - | TRBV14 | CASSQETIVNEQFF | TGTGCCAGCAGCCAAGAAACCATAGTTAATGAGCAGTTCTTC
few | TRBJ2-3 | - | TRBV29-1 | CSVEDLGRVTDTQYF | TGCAGCGTTGAAGATCTCGGGCGGGTCACAGATACGCAGTATTTT
- | TRBJ2-5 | TRBD1 | TRBV7-2 | CASSAGQAWGTQYF | TGTGCCAGCAGCGCGGGACAGGCCTGGGGGACCCAGTACTTC
few | TRBJ2-5 | TRBD2 | TRBV7-2 | CASSQPHQGLAGMETQYF | TGTGCCAGCAGCCAGCCCCACCAAGGACTAGCGGGAATGGAGACCCAGTACTTC
few | TRBJ2-3 | TRBD1 | TRBV5-1 | CASSLSRGQGGDTQYF | TGCGCCAGCAGCTTAAGCAGAGGACAGGGTGGAGATACGCAGTATTTT
few | TRBJ2-5 | - | TRBV18 | CASSPYDQETQYF | TGTGCCAGCTCACCTTATGACCAAGAGACCCAGTACTTC
- | TRBJ2-3 | - | TRBV7-2 | CASSLGLGTDTQYF | TGTGCCAGCAGCTTAGGACTAGGAACAGATACGCAGTATTTT
- | TRBJ1-2 | TRBD1 | TRBV28 | CASSSPGQNYGYTF | TGTGCCAGCAGTTCCCCGGGACAGAACTATGGCTACACCTTC
few | TRBJ1-5 | TRBD1 | TRBV7-2 | CASSLDRGGQQPQHF | TGTGCCAGCAGCCTCGACAGGGGAGGTCAGCAGCCCCAGCATTTT
- | TRBJ2-2 | TRBD1 | TRBV2 | CASKGQGFAGELFF | TGTGCCAGCAAGGGACAGGGTTTTGCCGGGGAGCTGTTTTTT
- | TRBJ2-1 | - | TRBV2 | CASSLAGNEQFF | TGTGCCAGCAGTCTTGCGGGTAATGAGCAGTTCTTC
- | TRBJ2-6 | - | TRBV19 | CASTGGRQSGANVLTF | TGTGCCAGTACCGGGGGGCGCCAATCTGGGGCCAACGTCCTGACTTTC
few | TRBJ1-1 | TRBD1 | TRBV9 | CASSTELGTGGEAFF | TGTGCCAGCAGCACCGAACTGGGGACAGGGGGAGAAGCTTTCTTT
- | TRBJ1-5 | TRBD1 | TRBV6-6 | CASRNRDREFNQPQHF | TGTGCCAGCAGAAACCGGGACAGGGAATTCAATCAGCCCCAGCATTTT
- | TRBJ2-5 | - | TRBV30 | CAWSTTVQETQYF | TGTGCCTGGAGTACGACAGTACAAGAGACCCAGTACTTC
- | TRBJ1-1 | TRBD1 | TRBV29-1 | CSVGQGNTEAFF | TGCAGCGTTGGACAGGGAAACACTGAAGCTTTCTTT
- | TRBJ2-7 | - | TRBV5-4 | CASSRTEPPYEQYF | TGTGCCAGCAGCAGGACAGAACCTCCGTACGAGCAGTACTTC
few | TRBJ1-2 | TRBD1 | TRBV18 | CASSPPTSGGFSGYTF | TGTGCCAGCTCACCTCCGACCTCAGGGGGCTTTTCTGGCTACACCTTC
few | TRBJ2-1 | TRBD2 | TRBV7-9 | CASSQERTSGYNEQFF | TGTGCCAGCAGCCAAGAAAGGACTAGCGGTTACAATGAGCAGTTCTTC
- | TRBJ1-3 | - | TRBV30 | CAWSVPGLSGNTIYF | TGTGCCTGGAGTGTTCCAGGGCTCTCTGGAAACACCATATATTTT
- | TRBJ2-5 | - | TRBV5-4 | CASSLAGRQGTQYF | TGTGCCAGCAGCTTGGCCGGCAGGCAGGGGACCCAGTACTTC
- | TRBJ1-1 | - | TRBV9 | CASSKDQGRTEAFF | TGTGCCAGCAGCAAAGATCAGGGAAGAACTGAAGCTTTCTTT
few | TRBJ2-7 | TRBD1 | TRBV30 | CAWSALSGTDEQYF | TGTGCCTGGAGTGCTCTCTCCGGGACAGACGAGCAGTACTTC
few | TRBJ2-1 | TRBD2 | TRBV18 | CASSPWSGRTVNEQFF | TGTGCCAGCTCACCCTGGAGCGGGAGAACGGTGAATGAGCAGTTCTTC
- | TRBJ2-1 | - | TRBV5-1 | CASSLAVWAGNNEQFF | TGCGCCAGCAGCTTGGCCGTTTGGGCGGGCAACAATGAGCAGTTCTTC
few | TRBJ2-7 | TRBD1 | TRBV14 | CASSQRTGRSYEQYF | TGTGCCAGCAGCCAAAGGACAGGGAGGTCCTACGAGCAGTACTTC
- | TRBJ2-5 | TRBD2 | TRBV15 | CATSRDRLAGETQYF | TGTGCCACCAGCAGAGACCGACTAGCGGGAGAGACCCAGTACTTC
- | TRBJ2-5 | - | TRBV13 | CASSLAETQYF | TGTGCCAGCAGCTTAGCTGAGACCCAGTACTTC
few | TRBJ2-3 | - | TRBV11-2 | CASSPVSVDTQYF | TGTGCCAGCAGCCCGGTTTCTGTGGATACGCAGTATTTT
- | TRBJ2-1 | TRBD2 | TRBV5-1 | CASSQREGLSNEQFF | TGCGCCAGCAGCCAGCGGGAGGGCCTCTCCAATGAGCAGTTCTTC
few | TRBJ2-3 | TRBD2 | TRBV29-1 | CSVEDRTSGDTDTQYF | TGCAGCGTTGAAGATCGGACTAGCGGGGACACAGATACGCAGTATTTT
- | TRBJ1-4 | - | TRBV5-1 | CASRPRGGLNEKLFF | TGCGCCAGCAGACCTCGGGGGGGTCTTAATGAAAAACTGTTTTTT
- | TRBJ2-3 | TRBD1 | TRBV11-2 | CASSRDRAGLGDTQYF | TGTGCCAGCAGCCGCGACAGGGCAGGGTTAGGGGATACGCAGTATTTT
- | TRBJ1-1 | - | TRBV7-9 | CASSLGTPSGDTEAFF | TGTGCCAGCAGCTTGGGGACACCGTCTGGTGACACTGAAGCTTTCTTT
- | TRBJ1-2 | TRBD1 | TRBV5-1 | CASSFRTGVGYTF | TGCGCCAGCAGCTTCAGGACAGGGGTTGGCTACACCTTC
few | TRBJ2-7 | - | TRBV19 | CASSERVEAPYEQYF | TGTGCCAGTAGTGAACGGGTCGAGGCCCCCTACGAGCAGTACTTC
- | TRBJ2-1 | TRBD2 | TRBV6-1 | CASSELAGGYNEQFF | TGTGCCAGCAGTGAACTAGCGGGGGGATACAATGAGCAGTTCTTC
- | TRBJ2-1 | TRBD2 | TRBV19 | CASNTPSGSFTEQFF | TGTGCCAGTAACACCCCTAGCGGGAGCTTCACCGAGCAGTTCTTC
- | TRBJ2-1 | - | TRBV18 | CASSPPSPHSEQFF | TGTGCCAGCTCACCACCGTCCCCCCACAGTGAGCAGTTCTTC
few | TRBJ2-1 | - | TRBV7-9 | CASSLTADRSNEQFF | TGTGCCAGCAGCCTGACAGCCGACCGGAGCAATGAGCAGTTCTTC
- | TRBJ2-5 | - | TRBV7-8 | CASSFQEGWETQYF | TGTGCCAGCAGCTTTCAGGAGGGCTGGGAGACCCAGTACTTC
few | TRBJ1-2 | TRBD1 | TRBV28 | CASSSIGQGASYGYTF | TGTGCCAGCAGTTCTATAGGACAGGGGGCGTCCTATGGCTACACCTTC
- | TRBJ2-6 | TRBD1 | TRBV27 | CASSLTPGQGLSGANVLTF | TGTGCCAGCAGTTTAACACCGGGACAGGGCCTCTCTGGGGCCAACGTCCTGACTTTC
few | TRBJ2-7 | - | TRBV5-6 | CASSVVGQRFSYEQYF | TGTGCCAGCAGCGTGGTTGGACAGCGATTCTCCTACGAGCAGTACTTC
- | TRBJ2-7 | - | TRBV15 | CATSRLPRGSASYEQYF | TGTGCCACCAGCAGATTGCCCCGGGGATCGGCCTCCTACGAGCAGTACTTC
- | TRBJ2-5 | - | TRBV7-8 | CASRFASGTGAKTQYF | TGTGCCAGCAGGTTTGCCTCGGGGACTGGAGCCAAGACCCAGTACTTC
few | TRBJ1-2 | - | TRBV29-1 | CSVEWGGANYGYTF | TGCAGCGTTGAATGGGGGGGAGCTAACTATGGCTACACCTTC
few | TRBJ2-5 | TRBD2 | TRBV29-1 | CSVELLAGVRETQYF | TGCAGCGTTGAGTTACTAGCGGGAGTTCGCGAGACCCAGTACTTC
few | TRBJ2-3 | - | TRBV6-4 | CASSDGGSTDTQYF | TGTGCCAGCAGTGACGGGGGGAGCACAGATACGCAGTATTTT
- | TRBJ2-1 | TRBD1 | TRBV29-1 | CSVKVQGARGEQFF | TGCAGCGTTAAGGTACAGGGGGCGCGGGGTGAGCAGTTCTTC
few | TRBJ1-5 | TRBD1 | TRBV5-4 | CASRTGTEGDQPQHF | TGTGCCAGCAGAACCGGGACAGAAGGCGATCAGCCCCAGCATTTT
many | TRBJ2-7 | - | TRBV14 | CASSQDSGTRSYEQYF | TGTGCCAGCAGCCAAGACTCCGGGACACGCTCCTACGAGCAGTACTTC
- | TRBJ2-7 | - | TRBV11-2 | CASSFGQGSYEQYF | TGTGCCAGCAGCTTTGGGCAGGGATCCTACGAGCAGTACTTC
few | TRBJ1-5 | - | TRBV7-9 | CASSFNEGHNQPQHF | TGTGCCAGCAGCTTCAATGAGGGCCACAATCAGCCCCAGCATTTT
- | TRBJ1-4 | - | TRBV14 | CASSLGLGTTNEKLFF | TGTGCCAGCAGCCTAGGTCTCGGGACAACGAATGAAAAACTGTTTTTT
few | TRBJ2-7 | TRBD1 | TRBV11-2 | CASRSGTALYEQYF | TGTGCCAGCAGATCCGGGACAGCTCTCTACGAGCAGTACTTC